This T cell receptor (beta chain) is from a study of fetal regulatory T cell absence and autoimmunity. Study observations and caveats: In IPEX, the enrichment was taken to support antigen-driven autoimmunity before birth.

CDR3 length equals 14 residues. Germline V gives CDR1 MNHEY, CDR2 SMNVEV (reference sequence). Trimming cost V 3 bases and J 7 bases; bases outside gene matches: 6. Clones were read by immunoSEQ multiplex PCR, and TCRdb kept only the in-frame ones, dropping some. This sample carries tens of thousands of clones, roughly four fifths of them seen once, and the ten largest clones take 0.41%. Turning to this clone: Its antigen is unidentified.

This sequence was found in a newborn boy with IPEX syndrome. This rearrangement joins TRBV27 to TRBJ2-1; 7 bases are a match to TRBD1. The sequenced sample consisted of cord blood. The CDR3 region is CASSLRGPRNEQFF. CDR3 bases: TGTGCCAGCAGTTTGAGGGGGCCAAGGAATGAGCAGTTCTTC.